This is a list of T cell receptor beta chains from one sample in a study of HIV-infected patients and healthy controls. One entry per CDR3 protein, called by TCRdb with MiXCR from the 5' RACE reads. The data hold 9,500 or so distinct CDR3 sequences, with roughly 5.2% observed a single time. The specimen comprised blood, sampled before antiretroviral therapy. The source is an adult with HIV infection. The CDR3 runs from the conserved cysteine through the conserved F or W. The D gene is left open where the match is weak. Part of the rows lack a size; the others show once, few, many or a class for expanded clones.

TRBV5-4	many	TRBJ2-2	NA	CASSLTGVTGELFF	TGTGCCAGCAGCTTGACGGGAGTCACCGGGGAGCTGTTTTTT
TRBV7-2	NA	TRBJ2-7	NA	CASSSGLTGYEQYF	TGTGCCAGCAGCTCGGGCCTGACGGGCTACGAGCAGTACTTC
TRBV5-4	many	TRBJ2-7	TRBD1	CASSGGQGSYEQYF	TGTGCCAGCAGCGGGGGACAGGGGTCCTACGAGCAGTACTTC
TRBV5-4	few	TRBJ2-3	NA	CASSQGLVGADTQYF	TGTGCCAGCAGCCAGGGGCTAGTAGGCGCAGATACGCAGTATTTT
TRBV12-3/TRBV12-4	few	TRBJ2-5	NA	CASRTVEVRFFRTQYF	TGTGCCAGCAGAACCGTTGAGGTGCGGTTTTTTCGGACCCAGTACTTC
TRBV5-1	many	TRBJ2-5	NA	CASSLRGNQETQYF	TGCGCCAGCAGCTTACGGGGAAACCAAGAGACCCAGTACTTC
TRBV19	many	TRBJ2-1	NA	CASSLSPGHYNEQFF	TGTGCCAGTAGTCTGTCCCCGGGCCACTACAATGAGCAGTTCTTC
TRBV7-2	many	TRBJ2-1	NA	CASSFRDGEQFF	TGTGCCAGCAGCTTTAGAGACGGCGAGCAGTTCTTC
TRBV2	medium-sized	TRBJ2-1	TRBD2	CASSRSGGGDEQFF	TGTGCCAGCAGTCGGAGCGGGGGGGGAGATGAGCAGTTCTTC
TRBV9	medium-sized	TRBJ2-3	NA	CASSEIHDLDTQYF	TGTGCCAGCAGCGAGATCCACGATTTAGATACGCAGTATTTT
TRBV7-8	many	TRBJ2-7	TRBD2	CASSLDSSGSYEQYF	TGTGCCAGCAGCTTGGATTCTAGCGGGAGCTACGAGCAGTACTTC
TRBV12-5	many	TRBJ2-7	TRBD1	CASGPGQDYSYEQYF	TGTGCTAGTGGACCGGGACAGGACTACTCCTACGAGCAGTACTTC
TRBV10-3	many	TRBJ2-7	TRBD2	CAISESIASGGPSSYEQYF	TGTGCCATCAGTGAGTCGATTGCTAGCGGGGGGCCGAGCTCCTACGAGCAGTACTTC
TRBV19	many	TRBJ2-3	NA	CASSPTGTLDTQYF	TGTGCCAGTAGTCCAACGGGGACCCTAGATACGCAGTATTTT
TRBV2	many	TRBJ2-3	NA	CASSGEKDTQYF	TGTGCCAGCAGTGGAGAGAAAGATACGCAGTATTTT
TRBV28	many	TRBJ1-1	TRBD1	CASRGDSMNTEAFF	TGTGCCAGCAGGGGGGACAGTATGAACACTGAAGCTTTCTTT
TRBV5-1	few	TRBJ2-7	TRBD1	CASSSYPGQGSYEQYF	TGCGCCAGCAGCTCGTACCCGGGACAGGGATCCTACGAGCAGTACTTC
TRBV7-8	medium-sized	TRBJ2-3	NA	CASSLQLRTQYF	TGTGCCAGCAGCTTACAGCTGAGGACGCAGTATTTT
TRBV7-2	many	TRBJ2-7	TRBD1	CASSSTAGTASYEQYF	TGTGCCAGCAGCTCAACCGCCGGGACAGCTTCCTACGAGCAGTACTTC
TRBV6-6	many	TRBJ2-7	TRBD2	CASSLLGGGTPPNEQYF	TGTGCCAGTTCCCTCCTCGGGGGAGGGACTCCTCCTAACGAGCAGTACTTC
TRBV27	medium-sized	TRBJ2-3	NA	CASSWGPRTDTQYF	TGTGCCAGCAGTTGGGGACCACGCACAGATACGCAGTATTTT
TRBV2	many	TRBJ2-1	NA	CASSRTTPTLYNEQFF	TGTGCCAGCAGTCGTACGACACCGACCCTCTACAATGAGCAGTTCTTC
TRBV13	many	TRBJ2-1	TRBD2	CASSSSGGNEQFF	TGTGCCAGCAGTTCTAGCGGGGGGAATGAGCAGTTCTTC
TRBV3-1	NA	TRBJ1-4	TRBD1	CASSQVGSGTGGPNEKLFF	TGTGCCAGCAGCCAAGTAGGATCCGGGACAGGGGGCCCTAATGAAAAACTGTTTTTT
TRBV7-9	many	TRBJ2-3	TRBD2	CASSLALAGGPATDTQYF	TGTGCCAGCAGCTTAGCTCTAGCGGGGGGGCCCGCCACAGATACGCAGTATTTT
TRBV12-3/TRBV12-4	medium-sized	TRBJ2-3	TRBD2	CASSFFFQVAGAHTDTQYF	TGTGCCAGCAGTTTTTTTTTCCAGGTAGCGGGGGCCCACACAGATACGCAGTATTTT
TRBV6-2/TRBV6-3	medium-sized	TRBJ2-7	TRBD2	CASSLTATSGINYEQYF	TGTGCCAGCAGCCTTACCGCGACTAGCGGGATAAACTACGAGCAGTACTTC
TRBV7-8	many	TRBJ2-7	TRBD2	CASSGAGDHEQYF	TGTGCCAGCAGCGGAGCGGGGGACCACGAGCAGTACTTC
TRBV29-1	few	TRBJ2-7	TRBD1	CSVEDGTGDNEQYF	TGCAGCGTTGAAGATGGGACAGGTGACAACGAGCAGTACTTC
TRBV19	few	TRBJ2-3	TRBD1	CASSNLQGALTDTQYF	TGTGCCAGTAGCAACCTACAGGGGGCTCTGACAGATACGCAGTATTTT
TRBV6-4	many	TRBJ2-1	TRBD2	CASSDSFTGGLNEQFF	TGTGCCAGCAGTGACTCTTTTACGGGGGGGCTGAATGAGCAGTTCTTC
TRBV15	many	TRBJ1-2	NA	CATSIGSSYGYTF	TGTGCCACCAGCATTGGAAGTTCCTATGGCTACACCTTC
TRBV7-8	many	TRBJ2-7	NA	CASSLATHEQYF	TGTGCCAGCAGCTTAGCCACCCACGAGCAGTACTTC
TRBV5-5	medium-sized	TRBJ1-1	NA	CASSLWNSEAFF	TGTGCCAGCAGCTTGTGGAACAGTGAAGCTTTCTTT
TRBV5-4	many	TRBJ2-7	TRBD2	CASHSGGEQYF	TGTGCCAGCCATAGCGGGGGGGAACAGTACTTC
TRBV29-1	NA	TRBJ2-1	NA	CSVPAGEQFF	TGCAGCGTCCCCGCGGGTGAGCAGTTCTTC
TRBV7-8	NA	TRBJ2-2	NA	CASSPLTKLISGELFF	TGTGCCAGCAGCCCCCTAACGAAGCTAATCTCCGGGGAGCTGTTTTTT
TRBV7-9	medium-sized	TRBJ2-1	TRBD2	CASRYGTIPEQFF	TGTGCCAGCAGGTACGGGACTATCCCTGAGCAGTTCTTC
TRBV20-1	NA	TRBJ1-1	TRBD1	CSALTGRGLWNTEAFF	TGCAGTGCTTTGACAGGGAGGGGGCTGTGGAACACTGAAGCTTTCTTT